Presented here are 11 T cell receptor beta chains from one specimen sequenced in a study of vaccination and CD4 T cells after COVID-19. Treatment indicated: approximately 9-day PBMC culture with coronavirus spike peptide pools or control peptides (ViraFEST assay). Sequenced with the Oncomine TCR Beta short-read assay was DNA taken from cultured CD4+ T cells. TCRdb called the PCR reads again in MiXCR, with one record for every CDR3 protein. This sample has about 16,000 distinct CDR3 sequences, with roughly 56% found just once. No antigen is known for these receptors. The sample taken for sequencing was CD4+ T cells from blood, cultured in vitro. The receptors stem from a human donor who had recovered from COVID-19.

A word on this clonotype: A clone one base away is much larger, so this may be a read error. The conserved phenylalanine or tryptophan normally closing the CDR3 is absent here, so this likely arose from a read error. The rearrangement links TRBV7-2 to TRBJ1-1; the D gene is possibly TRBD1 (5 bases). V lost 1 base and J 7 bases, leaving 10 bases between the germline ends. This CDR3 is 13 amino acids long. Looked up from germline, CDR1 is SGHTA and CDR2 is FQGNSA. The DNA for the CDR3 is TGTGCCAGCAGCTTAGTTCGGGACGGTGAAGCTTTCATT. Protein product: CASSLVRDGEAFI.

The chain links TRBV27 to TRBJ1-1; no clear D gene. Germline V lookup: CDR1 MNHEY, CDR2 SMNVEV (reference sequence). This CDR3 comprises 14 residues. With 5 bases removed from V and 4 bases from J, the gap between germline ends came to 14 bases. In nucleotides, the CDR3 is TGTGCCAGCAGTAGAGGAGGGAGTGGCACTGAAGCTTTCTTT. It yields the protein CASSRGGSGTEAFF.

The chain recombines TRBV24-1 with TRBJ2-3; 7 bases match TRBD1. The CDR3 contains 16 residues. Germline V gene lookup returns CDR1 KGHDR and CDR2 SFDVKD. V dropped 3 bases and J dropped 2; count of bases not matched to a gene: 7. The CDR3 sequence: CATSDPGQANTDTQYF. The CDR3 bases are TGTGCCACCAGTGATCCAGGACAGGCCAACACAGATACGCAGTATTTT.

This clonotype has a handful of counts. The chain is built from TRBV20-1 and TRBJ2-1; TRBD1 matches at 7 bases. Germline V CDR1 and CDR2: DFQATT, SNEGSKA (reference sequence). V lost 5 bases and J lost 6; bases outside the gene matches: 7. The CDR3 is 13 residues long. The CDR3 DNA sequence: TGCAGTGCTCAATACAGGGGCCTCAATGAGCAGTTCTTC. Protein product: CSAQYRGLNEQFF.

This chain joins TRBV11-3 and TRBJ2-7; D is perhaps TRBD2 (6 bases). Germline loops: CDR1 SGHNT, CDR2 YENEEA. The V end lost 0 bases, the J end lost 2 bases, and 14 bases lay between the germline ends. The CDR3 totals 16 residues. The CDR3 DNA follows: TGTGCCAGCAGCTTAGATCTGGGGACTCCTCCCTACGAGCAGTACTTC. The encoded protein is CASSLDLGTPPYEQYF.

The gene calls are TRBV7-9 and TRBJ1-1; TRBD1 is a possible D gene (6 bases). Germline V lookup: CDR1 SEHNR, CDR2 FQNEAQ (reference sequence). Trimming stripped 2 bases from V and 7 bases from J, with 20 bases between. This CDR3 comprises 16 residues. This CDR3 is CASSLTGGRTSDEAFF. The DNA for the CDR3 is TGTGCCAGCAGCTTAACCGGGGGGCGAACGAGTGATGAAGCTTTCTTT.

V gene TRBV19 combines with J gene TRBJ1-5, with a tentative D call TRBD1 (5 bases). The germline CDR1 and CDR2 sequences are LNHDA and SQIVND (reference sequence). The CDR3 consists of 12 residues. Trimming took 4 bases from V and 7 from J, leaving 8 bases between them. In DNA, the CDR3 is TGTGCCAGTAGTACGAGGGACCAGCCCCAGCATTTT. Amino acid sequence: CASSTRDQPQHF.

This clonotype came up a few times. The J gene is TRBJ1-5, the V gene TRBV20-1; possibly TRBD1 for D (5 bases). The CDR3 extends over 13 amino acids. V lost 4 bases to trimming and J lost 9 bases, with 16 bases between them. Germline V lookup: CDR1 DFQATT, CDR2 SNEGSKA (reference sequence). The CDR3 DNA reads as TGCAGTGCTACGGACATTCTAGCAAGGCCCCAGCATTTT. Protein: CSATDILARPQHF.

This sequence joins TRBV7-3 and TRBJ2-3; a weak D match, TRBD2 (5 bases). V dropped 2 bases and J dropped 1 base, with 7 bases sitting between them. The CDR3 runs 14 residues. The germline CDR1 and CDR2 sequences are SGHTA and FQGTGA. The CDR3 region is CASSLQRGTDTQYF. The CDR3 bases are TGTGCCAGCAGCTTACAGAGGGGCACAGATACGCAGTATTTT.

The gene calls are TRBV5-5 and TRBJ1-1; no reliable D call. Germline CDR1 is SGHKS and CDR2 is YYEKEE (reference sequence). V was pared by 6 bases and J by 11 bases, with 20 bases between. The CDR3 length is 13 residues. The CDR3 region is CASILCWVVTAFF. For the CDR3, the DNA is TGTGCCAGCATCCTATGCTGGGTAGTGACGGCTTTCTTT.

The rearrangement uses TRBV2 and TRBJ1-1; D gene uncertain. This CDR3 comprises 11 residues. V lost 6 bases to trimming and J lost 11 bases, with 13 bases between them. Germline loops: CDR1 SNHLY, CDR2 FYNNEI. The CDR3 sequence is CASSYTDEAFF. CDR3 DNA: TGTGCCAGCAGCTACACAGATGAGGCTTTCTTT.